A selection of T cell receptor beta chains follows, all from one sample in a study of T cells after yellow fever vaccination. MiXCR, run by TCRdb on the 5' RACE reads, gives a single entry per CDR3 protein. Of 200,000 to 300,000 distinct CDR3 sequences listed, over 6.5% are singletons. The material sequenced was CD4+ T cells sorted from PBMCs, taken on the day of the yellow fever booster vaccination. All receptors come from a man in his thirties or forties who received the YFV17D yellow fever vaccine. CDR3s include the opening cysteine and the closing phenylalanine or tryptophan. The order of the fields is D gene, V gene, clone size, J gene, CDR3 DNA, CDR3 protein. D genes are given only for firm matches. For some rows the clone size is stated as once, few or many, or as a class when expanded; others skip it.

>TRBD1|TRBV5-6|.|TRBJ1-5
TGTGCCAGCAGCTTGGGACAGGGTACGATGCAGCCCCAGCATTTT
CASSLGQGTMQPQHF
>.|TRBV3-1|many|TRBJ2-1
TGTGCCAGCAGCCAAGGTGGGCCATACAATGAGCAGTTCTTC
CASSQGGPYNEQFF
>.|TRBV5-1|many|TRBJ2-5
TGCGCCAGCAGCTTGAGGCCAGCCCAAGAGACCCAGTACTTC
CASSLRPAQETQYF
>.|TRBV15|few|TRBJ2-2
TGTGCCACCAGCAGCCAGAACACCGGGGAGCTGTTTTTT
CATSSQNTGELFF
>TRBD2|TRBV6-6|many|TRBJ2-5
TGTGCCAGCAGTTACGGCGGGAGGGAGACCCAGTACTTC
CASSYGGRETQYF
>TRBD2|TRBV7-8|few|TRBJ2-7
TGTGCCAGCAGCGTGCCGGGACTAGCGGGATTCGAGCAGTACTTC
CASSVPGLAGFEQYF
>.|TRBV2|few|TRBJ2-7
TGTGCTTCCTCCCCGGGGCCGGACTACGAGCAGTACTTC
CASSPGPDYEQYF
>TRBD2|TRBV2|.|TRBJ2-5
TGTGCCAGCAGTGCAGTCCTAGCGGGAGACTTCCAAGAGACCCAGTACTTC
CASSAVLAGDFQETQYF
>.|TRBV18|many|TRBJ2-7
TGTGCCAGCTCAACCCAGGGAAAGGCGGCCTACGAGCAGTACTTC
CASSTQGKAAYEQYF
>.|TRBV4-3|.|TRBJ2-1
TGCGCCAGCAGCCAAGGAAGCAGCCTTAGCTCCTACAATGAGCAGTTCTTC
CASSQGSSLSSYNEQFF
>.|TRBV20-1|many|TRBJ2-7
TGCAGTGCTAGGGATCGCCTATTACCCTACGAGCAGTACTTC
CSARDRLLPYEQYF
>.|TRBV10-3|many|TRBJ2-7
TGTGCCATCAGTGTAGCGGCCAACGAGCAGTACTTC
CAISVAANEQYF
>.|TRBV29-1|few|TRBJ2-3
TGCAGTCTAAAGGGGGGCGGTAGCACAGATACGCAGTATTTT
CSLKGGGSTDTQYF
>TRBD2|TRBV25-1|many|TRBJ2-1
TGTGCCAGCAGTGCGTTAGCGGGAACCTACAATGAGCAGTTCTTC
CASSALAGTYNEQFF
>.|TRBV15|.|TRBJ2-6
TGTGCCACCACGCTTTCTGGGGCCAACGTCCTGACTTTC
CATTLSGANVLTF
>.|TRBV29-1|many|TRBJ1-1
TGCAGCGTTGATCGGGGGAGCACTGAAGCTTTCTTT
CSVDRGSTEAFF
>TRBD2|TRBV20-1|.|TRBJ2-3
TGCAGTGCTAGGACTAGCGGGAGTGGTACGCAGTATTTT
CSARTSGSGTQYF
>.|TRBV5-6|.|TRBJ2-7
TGTGCCGGCAGCTTGGCATCCACCTACGAGCAGTACTTC
CAGSLASTYEQYF
>TRBD1|TRBV19|many|TRBJ1-1
TGTGCCAGTAGTATGGGACAGGGGCACACTGAAGCTTTCTTT
CASSMGQGHTEAFF
>.|TRBV20-1|.|TRBJ2-1
TGCAGTGCTAGGAATATCCTTACTTTAGCGGCATCCTACAATGAGCAGTTCTTC
CSARNILTLAASYNEQFF
>.|TRBV20-1|.|TRBJ2-1
TGCAGTGCGCTTAGGAATGAGCAGTTCTTC
CSALRNEQFF
>.|TRBV5-1|few|TRBJ2-7
TGCGCCAGCAGTATATCGAGCTCCTACGAGCAGTACTTC
CASSISSSYEQYF
>.|TRBV15|few|TRBJ1-3
TGTGCCACCAGCCCCACTTGGGCAGGTAGAGACACCATATATTTT
CATSPTWAGRDTIYF
>.|TRBV5-1|.|TRBJ2-3
TGCGCCAGCAGCTTGTGGGGGACCGTCACAGATACGCAGTATTTT
CASSLWGTVTDTQYF
>TRBD2|TRBV20-1|few|TRBJ2-1
TGCAGTGCTAGAATACTAGCGGTAGAGCAGTTCTTC
CSARILAVEQFF
>.|TRBV6-2/TRBV6-3|many|TRBJ2-4
TGTGCCAGCAGTAACCACCGACCCCTGGGGATAGCCAAAAACATTCAGTACTTC
CASSNHRPLGIAKNIQYF
>.|TRBV7-9|.|TRBJ2-3
TGTGCCAGCAGCGAGACCTTAGTGAGCGGCACAGATACGCAGTATTTT
CASSETLVSGTDTQYF
>TRBD2|TRBV28|many|TRBJ2-5
TGTGCCAGCAGTTCCCCGGAGGAAGGGAGACATAGCGGGAGGAGGGAGGAGACCCAGTACTTC
CASSSPEEGRHSGRREETQYF
>TRBD2|TRBV5-1|.|TRBJ2-3
TGCGCCAGCAGCTCCGGGACTAGCGGGGCCACAGATACGCAGTATTTT
CASSSGTSGATDTQYF
>.|TRBV5-4|many|TRBJ2-5
TGTGCCAGCAGCAAGGCTGAGGCCGGGACCCAGTACTTC
CASSKAEAGTQYF
>TRBD1|TRBV7-8|few|TRBJ2-2
TGTGCCAGCAGCTGGGACAGGGTGGCCGGGGAGCTGTTTTTT
CASSWDRVAGELFF
>TRBD1|TRBV2|few|TRBJ1-4
TGTGCCAGCAGTGACAGGGGGAGGGAAAAACTGTTTTTT
CASSDRGREKLFF
>TRBD1|TRBV2|many|TRBJ2-5
TGTGCCAGCAGACAAGAAGGACAGGGCACTGAGACCCAGTACTTC
CASRQEGQGTETQYF
>.|TRBV7-2|.|TRBJ2-1
TGTGCCAGCAGCTTTATAGTCGGGTCGCCAGGAGATGAGCAGTTCTTC
CASSFIVGSPGDEQFF
>.|TRBV20-1|many|TRBJ2-7
TGCAGTGCTTCCCCTCCGGGGAACGAGCAGTACTTC
CSASPPGNEQYF
>.|TRBV20-1|.|TRBJ2-3
TGCAGTGCCCTAGACCAGGGCCCAGATACGCAGTATTTT
CSALDQGPDTQYF
>.|TRBV12-3/TRBV12-4|few|TRBJ1-1
TGTGCCAGCAGGTACCTGGAGCGAAACACTGAAGCTTTCTTT
CASRYLERNTEAFF
>.|TRBV3-1|few|TRBJ2-1
TGTGCCAGCAGTAGCTGGAATGAGCAGTTCTTC
CASSSWNEQFF
>.|TRBV2|few|TRBJ2-7
TGTGCCAGCAGTGAAGCGCTGACTCCTCGGTACTTC
CASSEALTPRYF
>.|TRBV15|few|TRBJ2-2
TGTGCCACCAGCAGAGCCGCCAGGGCGAACACCGGGGAGCTGTTTTTT
CATSRAARANTGELFF
>.|TRBV7-2|few|TRBJ1-5
TGTGCCAGCAGCTTAGCCCACTATAGCAATCAGCCCCAGCATTTT
CASSLAHYSNQPQHF
>TRBD1|TRBV5-6|.|TRBJ2-3
TGTGCCAGCAGCTTACCCACAGGGGTGAATACGCAGTATTTT
CASSLPTGVNTQYF
>TRBD1|TRBV29-1|few|TRBJ1-4
TGCAGCGGATTGACAGGGCGCGAAAAACTGTTTTTT
CSGLTGREKLFF
>.|TRBV20-1|many|TRBJ2-6
TGCAGTGCAGCGATGGGTAGCTCTGGGGCCAACGTCCTGACTTTC
CSAAMGSSGANVLTF
>.|TRBV7-2|many|TRBJ2-1
TGTGCCAGCAGCTCCCAGGGGGGGGCCTACAATGAGCAGTTCTTC
CASSSQGGAYNEQFF
>TRBD2|TRBV5-1|.|TRBJ2-1
TGCGCCAGCAGCGAGACTAGCGGGAATGGCGAGCAGTTCTTC
CASSETSGNGEQFF
>.|TRBV7-3|.|TRBJ2-1
TGTGCCAGCAGCTTAACGGCGAGGAGCAATGAGCAGTTCTTC
CASSLTARSNEQFF
>.|TRBV6-2/TRBV6-3|few|TRBJ2-1
TGTGCCAGCAGTTACCTGGGGCAAGGAAATGAGCAGTTCTTC
CASSYLGQGNEQFF
>.|TRBV20-1|.|TRBJ2-7
TGCAGTGCTAGAGTTGGTGCGAGCTCCTACGAGCAGTACTTC
CSARVGASSYEQYF
>TRBD1|TRBV20-1|many|TRBJ2-5
TGCAGTGCAGGGACAGGGGGCCGGTACCAAGAGACCCAGTACTTC
CSAGTGGRYQETQYF
>TRBD1|TRBV4-3|.|TRBJ2-2
TGCGCCAGCAGCCAGAGGACAGGTGCCCCAAACACCGGGGAGCTGTTTTTT
CASSQRTGAPNTGELFF
>.|TRBV2|few|TRBJ2-3
TGTGCCAGCACTCGACAGCGCACAGATACGCAGTATTTT
CASTRQRTDTQYF
>TRBD2|TRBV12-3/TRBV12-4|few|TRBJ2-5
TGTGCCAGCAGACCGGGACTAGCGGGTTCCCAAGAGACCCAGTACTTC
CASRPGLAGSQETQYF
>.|TRBV3-1|.|TRBJ1-2
TGTGCCAGCAGCCCCCCCCATGGGGGCTACACCTTC
CASSPPHGGYTF
>TRBD2|TRBV10-3|few|TRBJ2-7
TGTGCCATCAAAGGGAATAGCGGGAGTTACGAGCAGTACTTC
CAIKGNSGSYEQYF